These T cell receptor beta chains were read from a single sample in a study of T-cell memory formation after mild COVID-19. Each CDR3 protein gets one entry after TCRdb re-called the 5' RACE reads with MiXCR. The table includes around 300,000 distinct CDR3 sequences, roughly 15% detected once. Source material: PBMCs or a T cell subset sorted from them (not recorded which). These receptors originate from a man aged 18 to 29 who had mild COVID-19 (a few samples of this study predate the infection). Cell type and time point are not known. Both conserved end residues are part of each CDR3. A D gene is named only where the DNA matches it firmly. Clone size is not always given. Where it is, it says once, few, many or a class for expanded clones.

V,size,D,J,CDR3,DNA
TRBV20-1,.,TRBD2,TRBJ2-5,CSANTQAGGKKETQYF,TGCAGTGCAAACACCCAAGCGGGGGGGAAAAAAGAGACCCAGTACTTC
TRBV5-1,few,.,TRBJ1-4,CASSFFGINEKLFF,TGCGCCAGCAGCTTTTTCGGTATTAATGAAAAACTGTTTTTT
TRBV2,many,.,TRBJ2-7,CASSETRVPAVREQYF,TGTGCCAGCAGTGAAACCCGAGTTCCAGCGGTACGCGAGCAGTACTTC
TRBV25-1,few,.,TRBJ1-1,CASSEGGEAFF,TGTGCCAGCAGTGAAGGAGGAGAAGCTTTCTTT
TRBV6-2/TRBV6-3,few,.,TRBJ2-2,CASSPREAGELFF,TGTGCCAGCAGTCCCAGGGAGGCCGGGGAGCTGTTTTTT
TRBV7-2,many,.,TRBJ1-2,CASSTGQPNYGYTF,TGTGCCAGCAGCACCGGACAGCCTAACTATGGCTACACCTTC
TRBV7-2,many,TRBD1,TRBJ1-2,CASSWAGQGNGYTF,TGTGCCAGCAGCTGGGCGGGACAGGGGAATGGCTACACCTTC
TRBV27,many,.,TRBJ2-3,CASSAPGWGTDTQYF,TGTGCCAGCAGTGCCCCAGGGTGGGGCACAGATACGCAGTATTTT
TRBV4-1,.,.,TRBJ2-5,CASSTGKGTQYF,TGCGCCAGCTCGACCGGGAAAGGGACCCAGTACTTC
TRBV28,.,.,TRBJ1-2,CASSLVWGYGYTF,TGTGCCAGCAGTTTGGTTTGGGGCTATGGCTACACCTTC
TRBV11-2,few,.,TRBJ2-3,CASSVSFNTQYF,TGTGCCAGCAGCGTCTCCTTTAATACGCAGTATTTT
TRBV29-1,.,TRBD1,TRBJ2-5,CSGTGDRGWQETQYF,TGCAGCGGAACCGGCGACAGGGGGTGGCAAGAGACCCAGTACTTC
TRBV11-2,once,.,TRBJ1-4,CASSSDNMETTNEKLFF,TGTGCCAGCAGCTCAGATAATATGGAAACAACTAATGAAAAACTGTTTTTT
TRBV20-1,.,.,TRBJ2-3,CSAWWTASTDTQYF,TGCAGTGCTTGGTGGACAGCTAGCACAGATACGCAGTATTTT
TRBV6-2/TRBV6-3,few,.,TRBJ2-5,CASSYLSGAQETQYF,TGTGCCAGCAGTTACTTGTCGGGGGCCCAAGAGACCCAGTACTTC
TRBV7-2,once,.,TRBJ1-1,CASSLILGWGPTITPEAFF,TGTGCCAGCAGCTTAATTCTTGGATGGGGCCCAACGATCACCCCTGAAGCTTTCTTT
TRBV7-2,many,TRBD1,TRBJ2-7,CASSDRGSHEQYF,TGTGCCTCTTCCGACAGGGGGTCCCACGAGCAGTACTTC
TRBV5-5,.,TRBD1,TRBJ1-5,CASSTNKGQGAQPQHF,TGTGCCAGCAGCACGAACAAGGGACAGGGGGCTCAGCCCCAGCATTTT